The rows below give T cell receptor beta chains drawn from one sample of a study of beta chain features in type 1 diabetes. Data came from immunoSEQ multiplex PCR; TCRdb stores just in-frame clones and leaves some out. The sample includes around 280,000 clones, 14% to 15% of them seen just once. The sequenced sample was naive CD4+ T cells from blood. The receptors come from a man aged 18 to 29 with type 1 diabetes. The CDR3 runs from the conserved cysteine through the conserved F or W. D genes are given only for firm matches. For some rows the clone size is stated as once, few or many, or as a class when expanded; others skip it.

v_call	j_call	clone_size	d_call	cdr3_aa	cdr3_nt
TRBV18	TRBJ2-7	few	NA	CASSPTGPGPRHEQYF	TGTGCCAGCTCACCGACAGGACCGGGACCTAGGCACGAGCAGTACTTC
TRBV7-2	TRBJ2-7	few	NA	CASSSYLAHEQYF	TGTGCCAGCAGCTCCTACCTAGCGCACGAGCAGTACTTC
TRBV5-6	TRBJ2-5	few	NA	CASSLGAGQETQYF	TGTGCCAGCAGCTTAGGTGCGGGTCAAGAGACCCAGTACTTC
TRBV30	TRBJ2-7	NA	NA	CAWATITGHPRTYEQYF	TGTGCCTGGGCGACAATCACGGGACACCCTAGAACCTACGAGCAGTACTTC
TRBV29-1	TRBJ1-2	few	TRBD1	CSVGLSHGQGATGYTF	TGCAGCGTTGGTCTCTCGCATGGACAGGGTGCTACGGGCTACACCTTC
TRBV19	TRBJ1-2	NA	NA	CASTLFQATYGYTF	TGTGCCAGTACCCTGTTCCAGGCAACGTATGGCTACACCTTC
TRBV29-1	TRBJ1-5	NA	NA	CSWSQGSNQPQHF	TGCAGCTGGTCACAGGGTAGCAATCAGCCCCAGCATTTT
TRBV5-1	TRBJ1-6	few	NA	CASSSFTGNSPLHF	TGCGCCAGCAGCTCTTTTACAGGGAATTCACCCCTCCACTTT
TRBV7-2	TRBJ2-1	few	NA	CASSPRGGRQFF	TGTGCCAGCAGCCCCAGAGGGGGTCGGCAGTTCTTC
TRBV4-2	TRBJ2-1	few	TRBD2	CASSQEFGGYNEQFF	TGTGCCAGCAGCCAAGAATTCGGGGGGTACAATGAGCAGTTCTTC
TRBV5-6	TRBJ1-4	few	TRBD1	CASSSDRGRREKLFF	TGTGCCAGCAGCTCGGACAGGGGGCGACGTGAAAAACTGTTTTTT
TRBV29-1	TRBJ1-1	few	NA	CSVVRRMNTEAFF	TGCAGCGTTGTGCGGAGAATGAACACTGAAGCTTTCTTT
TRBV18	TRBJ2-3	few	NA	CASSPASGTDTQYF	TGTGCCAGCTCACCCGCTTCGGGCACAGATACGCAGTATTTT
TRBV19	TRBJ2-1	few	NA	CASRDGSSYNEQFF	TGTGCCAGTAGGGACGGGAGCTCCTACAATGAGCAGTTCTTC
TRBV6-5	TRBJ2-1	NA	TRBD2	CASSYGGREHEQFF	TGTGCCAGCAGTTACGGCGGGAGGGAACATGAGCAGTTCTTC
TRBV28	TRBJ2-7	NA	NA	CASTRGAAYEQYF	TGTGCCAGCACTCGGGGAGCGGCCTACGAGCAGTACTTC
TRBV7-8	TRBJ2-7	NA	NA	CASSRVEGYEQYF	TGTGCCAGCAGCCGAGTGGAGGGGTACGAGCAGTACTTC
TRBV19	TRBJ1-1	few	TRBD1	CASSTDRVNTEAFF	TGTGCCAGTAGTACGGACAGGGTGAACACTGAAGCTTTCTTT
TRBV7-2	TRBJ1-5	NA	NA	CASSLQINQPQHF	TGTGCCAGCAGCTTACAAATCAATCAGCCCCAGCATTTT
TRBV5-1	TRBJ1-2	few	TRBD1	CASSYRQGVLDGYTF	TGCGCCAGCAGCTACCGACAGGGGGTCTTGGATGGCTACACCTTC
TRBV5-6	TRBJ1-2	NA	NA	CASSFQGDYGYTF	TGTGCCAGCAGCTTCCAGGGTGACTATGGCTACACCTTC
TRBV11-2	TRBJ2-2	NA	TRBD1	CASSLTGIGTGELFF	TGTGCCAGCAGCCTGACAGGGATCGGCACCGGGGAGCTGTTTTTT
TRBV19	TRBJ1-1	NA	NA	CASSVTSGNTEAFF	TGTGCCAGTAGTGTCACCTCAGGGAACACTGAAGCTTTCTTT
TRBV30	TRBJ2-2	few	NA	CAWSVQGGTGELFF	TGTGCCTGGAGTGTACAGGGGGGGACCGGGGAGCTGTTTTTT
TRBV28	TRBJ2-1	NA	TRBD1	CASSGGQGRNEQFF	TGTGCCAGCAGTGGGGGACAGGGTAGGAATGAGCAGTTCTTC
TRBV5-1	TRBJ2-3	NA	NA	CASSFQGPTDTQYF	TGCGCCAGCAGCTTCCAGGGCCCCACAGATACGCAGTATTTT
TRBV18	TRBJ1-5	NA	NA	CASSPPRGDQPQHF	TGTGCCAGCTCACCACCACGGGGTGATCAGCCCCAGCATTTT
TRBV5-6	TRBJ1-1	NA	NA	CASSRGTTEAFF	TGTGCCAGCAGTCGCGGGACCACTGAAGCTTTCTTT
TRBV7-9	TRBJ2-5	few	NA	CASSSYQGTQETQYF	TGTGCCAGCAGCTCCTATCAGGGGACCCAAGAGACCCAGTACTTC
TRBV9	TRBJ2-2	NA	NA	CASNQRTANTGELFF	TGTGCCAGCAACCAGCGGACAGCGAACACCGGGGAGCTGTTTTTT
TRBV6-5	TRBJ1-2	NA	TRBD1	CASSYGQGVSGYTF	TGTGCCAGCAGTTACGGACAGGGGGTCAGCGGCTACACCTTC
TRBV19	TRBJ2-1	NA	TRBD2	CASSRLASSYNEQFF	TGTGCCAGTAGCAGACTAGCGAGCTCCTACAATGAGCAGTTCTTC
TRBV5-6	TRBJ1-5	NA	TRBD1	CASSSRPGQSNQPQHF	TGTGCCAGCAGCTCTAGACCGGGACAGAGCAATCAGCCCCAGCATTTT
TRBV11-2	TRBJ2-1	NA	NA	CASSPRRTAADEQFF	TGTGCCAGCAGCCCCCGGCGCACCGCGGCCGATGAGCAGTTCTTC
TRBV7-9	TRBJ2-7	NA	TRBD1	CASSSQGAGEQYF	TGTGCCAGCAGTTCACAGGGGGCAGGCGAGCAGTACTTC
TRBV5-1	TRBJ2-3	NA	TRBD2	CASSFSWTSGRDTQYF	TGCGCCAGCAGCTTCTCCTGGACTAGCGGGAGGGATACGCAGTATTTT
TRBV29-1	TRBJ2-5	NA	NA	CSVGGGGGETQYF	TGCAGCGTTGGCGGGGGCGGGGGAGAGACCCAGTACTTC